A selection of T cell receptor beta chains follows, all from one sample in a study of T cell repertoires in cytomegalovirus infection. From the reads, TCRdb called clonotypes with MiXCR, one entry per CDR3 protein. The table records a few hundred thousand distinct CDR3 sequences, around 20% of them present only once. These receptors are not linked to any known antigen. This specimen was cultured PBMCs, taken from culture after CMV antigen stimulation. The receptors come from a human donor in good health (CMV status not recorded). Some clones in this sample may be carry-over from other donors' samples. Each CDR3 is given with its conserved first and last residue. Each record gives: D gene, clone size, J gene, V gene, CDR3 protein, CDR3 DNA. D genes are given only for firm matches. Size values are once, few and many counts, or a class for expanded clones, and some rows have none.

D gene: TRBD1; clone size: many; J gene: TRBJ2-2; V gene: TRBV7-2; CDR3 protein: CASSFRDRDTGELFF; CDR3 DNA: TGTGCCAGCAGCTTCCGGGACAGGGACACCGGGGAGCTGTTTTTT
D gene: TRBD1; clone size: .; J gene: TRBJ1-5; V gene: TRBV11-2; CDR3 protein: CASSPGTGGFQPQHF; CDR3 DNA: TGTGCCAGCAGTCCCGGGACAGGGGGCTTTCAGCCCCAGCATTTT
D gene: .; clone size: many; J gene: TRBJ1-5; V gene: TRBV7-4; CDR3 protein: CASSCPVQGREGSNQPQHF; CDR3 DNA: TGTGCCAGCAGCTGTCCTGTACAGGGAAGGGAAGGTAGCAATCAGCCCCAGCATTTT
D gene: TRBD1; clone size: .; J gene: TRBJ2-7; V gene: TRBV28; CDR3 protein: CASSPGTGEYEQYF; CDR3 DNA: TGTGCCAGCAGTCCCGGGACAGGGGAGTACGAGCAGTACTTC
D gene: TRBD2; clone size: .; J gene: TRBJ2-6; V gene: TRBV5-1; CDR3 protein: CASSYRGSSGANVLTF; CDR3 DNA: TGCGCCAGCAGCTACCGCGGGAGCTCTGGGGCCAACGTCCTGACTTTC
D gene: TRBD2; clone size: many; J gene: TRBJ2-5; V gene: TRBV7-2; CDR3 protein: CASSLSSAGGGETQYF; CDR3 DNA: TGTGCCAGCAGCTTAAGTTCGGCGGGAGGGGGGGAGACCCAGTACTTC
D gene: TRBD1; clone size: .; J gene: TRBJ2-7; V gene: TRBV20-1; CDR3 protein: CSAPGQYSYEQYF; CDR3 DNA: TGCAGTGCACCGGGACAGTATTCCTACGAGCAGTACTTC
D gene: .; clone size: .; J gene: TRBJ2-7; V gene: TRBV28; CDR3 protein: CASSNLLRGRAPAEQYF; CDR3 DNA: TGTGCCAGCAGCAATCTCCTGAGGGGGAGGGCCCCGGCCGAGCAGTACTTC
D gene: TRBD1; clone size: few; J gene: TRBJ1-1; V gene: TRBV2; CDR3 protein: CASSQTGGWTEAFF; CDR3 DNA: TGTGCCAGCAGCCAGACAGGGGGCTGGACTGAAGCTTTCTTT
D gene: TRBD2; clone size: .; J gene: TRBJ2-1; V gene: TRBV5-4; CDR3 protein: CASSRVLAGGDNEQFF; CDR3 DNA: TGTGCCAGCAGCCGGGTACTAGCGGGAGGGGACAATGAGCAGTTCTTC
D gene: .; clone size: .; J gene: TRBJ1-1; V gene: TRBV12-3/TRBV12-4; CDR3 protein: CASSEGARGRTEAFF; CDR3 DNA: TGTGCCAGCAGCGAAGGGGCCAGGGGTCGAACTGAAGCTTTCTTT
D gene: TRBD1; clone size: .; J gene: TRBJ1-1; V gene: TRBV4-1; CDR3 protein: CASSHDRVGTEAFF; CDR3 DNA: TGCGCCAGCAGCCACGACAGGGTCGGGACTGAAGCTTTCTTT
D gene: TRBD1; clone size: .; J gene: TRBJ2-1; V gene: TRBV24-1; CDR3 protein: CATMQGARNEQFF; CDR3 DNA: TGTGCCACCATGCAGGGGGCTCGAAATGAGCAGTTCTTC
D gene: .; clone size: few; J gene: TRBJ2-3; V gene: TRBV5-4; CDR3 protein: CASSSRGVGNTQYF; CDR3 DNA: TGTGCCAGCAGTTCCAGGGGGGTAGGGAATACGCAGTATTTT
D gene: .; clone size: many; J gene: TRBJ2-1; V gene: TRBV6-1; CDR3 protein: CASSPPRRIYNEQFF; CDR3 DNA: TGTGCCAGCAGCCCGCCTCGGCGGATCTACAATGAGCAGTTCTTC
D gene: TRBD2; clone size: .; J gene: TRBJ2-1; V gene: TRBV4-1; CDR3 protein: CASSPRTSGRPFHFF; CDR3 DNA: TGCGCCAGCAGCCCTCGGACTAGCGGGAGGCCCTTCCACTTCTTC
D gene: TRBD1; clone size: .; J gene: TRBJ1-6; V gene: TRBV7-2; CDR3 protein: CASSLGTGENSPLHF; CDR3 DNA: TGTGCCAGCAGCTTAGGGACAGGGGAAAATTCACCCCTCCACTTT
D gene: TRBD2; clone size: few; J gene: TRBJ2-1; V gene: TRBV4-3; CDR3 protein: CASSQAMAGGDNEQFF; CDR3 DNA: TGCGCCAGCAGCCAAGCAATGGCGGGAGGGGACAATGAGCAGTTCTTC
D gene: TRBD1; clone size: .; J gene: TRBJ2-7; V gene: TRBV4-3; CDR3 protein: CASSQDWDRGYEQYF; CDR3 DNA: TGCGCCAGCAGCCAAGATTGGGACAGGGGTTACGAGCAGTACTTC
D gene: TRBD2; clone size: .; J gene: TRBJ2-1; V gene: TRBV6-2/TRBV6-3; CDR3 protein: CASRAGMAGNEQFF; CDR3 DNA: TGTGCCAGCAGAGCGGGAATGGCGGGCAATGAGCAGTTCTTC
D gene: .; clone size: few; J gene: TRBJ1-2; V gene: TRBV28; CDR3 protein: CASSPTRNYGYTF; CDR3 DNA: TGTGCCAGCAGCCCAACACGTAACTATGGCTACACCTTC
D gene: TRBD2; clone size: .; J gene: TRBJ2-1; V gene: TRBV15; CDR3 protein: CATISGDGRSYNEQFF; CDR3 DNA: TGTGCCACCATTTCAGGAGACGGGAGGAGTTACAATGAGCAGTTCTTC
D gene: .; clone size: many; J gene: TRBJ1-2; V gene: TRBV7-2; CDR3 protein: CASSLEVRGGYTF; CDR3 DNA: TGTGCCAGCAGCTTAGAAGTCCGGGGAGGCTACACCTTC
D gene: .; clone size: many; J gene: TRBJ2-5; V gene: TRBV7-2; CDR3 protein: CASSLGPGGATQYF; CDR3 DNA: TGTGCCAGCAGCTTAGGTCCCGGCGGAGCCACCCAGTACTTC
D gene: .; clone size: many; J gene: TRBJ1-5; V gene: TRBV12-3/TRBV12-4; CDR3 protein: CASSLAGGTQPQHF; CDR3 DNA: TGTGCCAGCAGTTTAGCCGGGGGCACTCAGCCCCAGCATTTT
D gene: .; clone size: .; J gene: TRBJ1-2; V gene: TRBV5-4; CDR3 protein: CASSLVTVPYGYTF; CDR3 DNA: TGTGCCAGCAGCTTGGTAACAGTTCCCTATGGCTACACCTTC
D gene: TRBD1; clone size: few; J gene: TRBJ1-2; V gene: TRBV11-2; CDR3 protein: CASRDTGTGNGYTF; CDR3 DNA: TGTGCCAGCAGAGATACCGGGACAGGGAATGGCTACACCTTC
D gene: .; clone size: .; J gene: TRBJ2-1; V gene: TRBV28; CDR3 protein: CASPPPREKTYNEQFF; CDR3 DNA: TGTGCCAGCCCCCCCCCCCGGGAGAAGACCTACAATGAGCAGTTCTTC
D gene: TRBD2; clone size: .; J gene: TRBJ2-1; V gene: TRBV2; CDR3 protein: CASSDTSGRFNEQFF; CDR3 DNA: TGTGCCAGCAGTGATACTAGCGGGAGGTTCAATGAGCAGTTCTTC
D gene: .; clone size: .; J gene: TRBJ1-1; V gene: TRBV29-1; CDR3 protein: CSADSRTEAFF; CDR3 DNA: TGCAGCGCCGATTCTAGGACGGAAGCTTTCTTT
D gene: .; clone size: many; J gene: TRBJ1-5; V gene: TRBV5-5; CDR3 protein: CASSLEQRNQPQHF; CDR3 DNA: TGTGCCAGCAGCTTGGAACAGCGGAATCAGCCCCAGCATTTT
D gene: TRBD1; clone size: many; J gene: TRBJ2-2; V gene: TRBV7-3; CDR3 protein: CASSPQGVIGELFF; CDR3 DNA: TGTGCCAGCAGCCCACAGGGGGTAATCGGGGAGCTGTTTTTT